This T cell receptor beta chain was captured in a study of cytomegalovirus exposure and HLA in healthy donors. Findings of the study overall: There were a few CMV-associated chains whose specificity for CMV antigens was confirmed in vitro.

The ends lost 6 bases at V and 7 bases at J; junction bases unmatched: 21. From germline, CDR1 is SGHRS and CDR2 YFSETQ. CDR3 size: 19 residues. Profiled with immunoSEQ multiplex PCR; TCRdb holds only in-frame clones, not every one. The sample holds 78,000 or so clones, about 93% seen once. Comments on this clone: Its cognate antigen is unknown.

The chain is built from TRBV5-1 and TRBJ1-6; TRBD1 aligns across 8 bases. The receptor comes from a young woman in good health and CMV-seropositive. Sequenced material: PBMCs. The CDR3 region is CASNPSGPPVGTGNSPLHF. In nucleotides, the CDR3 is TGCGCCAGCAATCCATCCGGGCCCCCCGTCGGGACAGGAAATTCACCCCTCCACTTT.